Shown below are 32 T cell receptor beta chains from a single sample sequenced in a study of Graves' ophthalmopathy and Graves' hyperthyroidism. RNA transcripts were the template, and TCR beta CDR3 regions were amplified from them. Second-round multiplex PCR followed a first-round RT-PCR using HTBI primers. Using its own MiXCR run on the multiplex PCR reads, TCRdb lists one record per CDR3 protein. This table has around 520,000 distinct CDR3 sequences, roughly 40% appearing once. Sequenced input: peripheral blood or thyroid tissue (not recorded which). These receptors all come from an adult man with Graves' hyperthyroidism.

This clonotype showed up many times. The chain joins TRBV5-8 to TRBJ1-2, with D possibly TRBD1 on 6 matching bases. V was trimmed by 0 bases and J by 2 bases, leaving 8 bases between them. The germline V gene has CDR1 SGHTS and CDR2 YDEGEE. The length of the CDR3 is 14 residues. The CDR3 nucleotides read TGTGCCAGCAGCTTGGAGACAGGAAACTATGGCTACACCTTC. It specifies CASSLETGNYGYTF.

Ten or more counts support this clonotype. J is TRBJ1-1 and V is TRBV29-1; 11 bases agree with TRBD1. The germline gives CDR1 SQVTM, CDR2 ANQGSEA. The CDR3 has 13 residues. J gave up 7 bases and V 4 bases, and 5 bases lay outside the gene matches. The CDR3 protein is CSVVGQGAGEAFF. Written as DNA, the CDR3 is TGCAGCGTTGTCGGACAGGGGGCTGGTGAAGCTTTCTTT. Using reference TRBV29-1 and TRBJ1-1 for the parts outside the CDR3, the full variable domain is SAVISQKPSRDICQRGTSLTIQCQVDSQVTMMFWYRQQPGQSLTLIATANQGSEATYESGFVIDKFPISRPNLTFSTLTVSNMSPEDSSIYLCSVVGQGAGEAFFGQGTRLTVV.

This rearrangement joins TRBV29-1 to TRBJ2-7; TRBD2 might be the D (6 bases). Between the trimmed V and J ends, which lost 8 bases and 7 bases, there was a span of 21 bases. This CDR3 has 13 amino acids. Germline CDR1 SQVTM, CDR2 ANQGSEA. The CDR3 region has the DNA TGCAGCTTAGCGGTCGGGGTAAGGGCGGAGCAGTACTTC. Translated: CSLAVGVRAEQYF.

In its sample, this clonotype was seen many times. This chain connects TRBV2 to TRBJ2-5; D perhaps matches TRBD1 (6 bases). The CDR3 spans 14 residues. CDR1 and CDR2 (germline): SNHLY, FYNNEI. V lost 5 bases to trimming and J lost 2 bases, with 12 bases between them. The CDR3 DNA reads as TGTGCCAGCAGTCTTCGACAGGCACAAGAGACCCAGTACTTC. Its translation is CASSLRQAQETQYF.

At least ten counts were recorded for this clonotype. The chain is built from TRBV5-8 and TRBJ1-1, with D possibly TRBD1 on 5 matching bases. The V gene lost 3 bases and the J gene lost 4 bases, with 13 bases spanning the gap. This CDR3 contains 14 residues. Germline loops: CDR1 SGHTS, CDR2 YDEGEE. The CDR3: CASSSRVDATEAFF. The CDR3 DNA reads TGTGCCAGCAGCTCCAGGGTCGACGCCACTGAAGCTTTCTTT.

In its sample, this clonotype was seen a few times. J is TRBJ1-1 and V is TRBV12-3 or TRBV12-4, with D unclear. The CDR3 contains 15 residues. V was cut by 6 bases and J by 1 base, with 15 bases left in between. The chain's CDR3 is CASSQWMGGNTEAFF. The DNA of the CDR3 is TGTGCCAGCAGCCAATGGATGGGCGGGAACACTGAAGCTTTCTTT.

V is TRBV7-9 and J is TRBJ2-3, with no clear D. Germline CDR1 SEHNR, CDR2 FQNEAQ (reference sequence). The V and J ends lost 1 base and 2 bases respectively, with 13 bases between them. The CDR3 contains 16 residues. Here the CDR3 DNA reads TGTGCCAGCAGCTTAGGATGGACCAGTGACACAGATACGCAGTATTTT. Translation gives CASSLGWTSDTDTQYF.

The CDR3 DNA reads as TGCAGCGTCATGACAGGGGGGGAATCACCCCTCCACTTT. This translates into CSVMTGGESPLHF. V gene TRBV29-1 combines with J gene TRBJ1-6; 9 nucleotides agree with TRBD1. The length of the CDR3 is 13 residues. V shed 6 bases and J 10 bases; nucleotides not matched to a gene: 7. Germline V CDR1 and CDR2: SQVTM, ANQGSEA.

The rearrangement links TRBV29-1 to TRBJ2-3; D tentatively reads TRBD1 or TRBD2 (5 bases each). CDR1 is SQVTM and CDR2 is ANQGSEA in the germline V gene. V lost 6 bases and J lost 5, with 12 bases in between. The CDR3 has 12 residues. The DNA of the CDR3 is TGCAGCGTCCAGGGACGGCAAGATACGCAGTATTTT. Amino acid sequence: CSVQGRQDTQYF.

The chain joins TRBV24-1 to TRBJ2-7, with 11 bases matching TRBD2. With 4 bases clipped from V and 3 bases from J, the junction kept 7 bases outside the gene matches. Germline CDR1 KGHDR, CDR2 SFDVKD. The CDR3 is 16 residues long. For the CDR3, the DNA is TGTGCCACCAGTGACCGGACAGGGACTAGCGGCTACGAGCAGTACTTC. It yields the protein CATSDRTGTSGYEQYF.

V gene TRBV10-2 combines with J gene TRBJ2-7; 7 bases fit TRBD1. Looked up from germline, CDR1 is WSHSY and CDR2 is SAAADI. The CDR3 is 15 amino acids. V lost 6 bases, J lost 2 bases, and 10 bases stayed unmatched. CDR3 amino acids: CASSPQDRFPYEQYF. The CDR3 region has the DNA TGCGCCAGCAGCCCACAGGACAGGTTCCCCTACGAGCAGTACTTC.

Worth noting for this clonotype: A read error is possible here, since a much larger clone lies one base away. The V gene is TRBV5-5, the J gene TRBJ1-1; D is perhaps TRBD1 (6 bases). CDR1 and CDR2 from the germline V gene are SGHKS and YYEKEE (reference sequence). The germline V and J ends were trimmed by 4 bases and 5 bases, with 15 bases remaining between them. CDR3 length: 14 residues. This CDR3 is CASSQEGGRTEAFF. The CDR3 DNA sequence: TGTGCCAGCAGCCAAGAGGGGGGAAGGACTGAAGCTTTCTTT.

The sample holds many counts of this clonotype. The chain employs TRBV5-1 and TRBJ1-2, with D unresolved. Germline lookup yields CDR1 SGHRS and CDR2 YFSETQ. V lost 0 bases to trimming and J lost 7 bases, with 13 bases between them. There are 14 residues in the CDR3. The CDR3 region is CASSLGGPFRGYTF. The CDR3 DNA follows: TGCGCCAGCAGCTTGGGCGGCCCCTTCCGTGGCTACACCTTC.

Points on this clonotype: A read error may be the cause here, since a much bigger clone is one base away. A read error is likely, as this CDR3 ends without the conserved phenylalanine or tryptophan. The chain uses TRBV15 and TRBJ1-1; D unclear. CDR3 size: 14 residues. Trimming pared 3 bases from V and 1 base from J, leaving 9 bases between. Germline V gene data show CDR1 as LNHNV and CDR2 as YYDKDF (reference sequence). The CDR3 bases are TGTGCCACCAGCAGCTCAGGAACGAACACTGAAGCTTTCCTT. This gives the protein CATSSSGTNTEAFL.

This clonotype was observed many times. This chain connects TRBV20-1 to TRBJ2-5, with 7 bases lining up with TRBD1. There are 14 residues in the CDR3. J lost 2 bases, V lost 3 bases, and 6 bases had no gene match. CDR1 and CDR2 from the germline V gene are DFQATT and SNEGSKA (reference sequence). The CDR3 region has the DNA TGCAGTGCTAGCATCCTACAGGGGCAAGAGACCCAGTACTTC. It codes for CSASILQGQETQYF.

The chain combines TRBV20-1 with TRBJ1-4; D is ambiguous. Germline V lookup: CDR1 DFQATT, CDR2 SNEGSKA (reference sequence). This CDR3 has 10 residues. V was clipped by 3 bases and J by 15 bases, with 11 bases between them. In DNA form, the CDR3 reads TGCAGTGCTAGTGGCGGGGAGGTGTTTTTT. Protein sequence: CSASGGEVFF.

The table lists this clonotype with many counts. V usage is TRBV15 and J usage is TRBJ1-5, with D tentatively TRBD1 (6 bases). Trimming shortened V by 5 bases and J by 0 bases, and 11 bases separated the two germline ends. CDR3 length equals 15 residues. CDR1 LNHNV and CDR2 YYDKDF come from the germline V gene (reference sequence). The CDR3: CATSFDRYSNQPQHF. CDR3 DNA sequence: TGTGCCACCAGCTTTGACAGGTATAGCAATCAGCCCCAGCATTTT.

The genes are TRBV12-3 or TRBV12-4 and TRBJ1-2; 7 bases are a match to TRBD1. With V trimmed by 4 bases and J by 12 bases, 8 bases remained unmatched. This CDR3 comprises 12 residues. The CDR3 DNA sequence: TGTGCCAGCAGTTCGACAGGGCATGGAAACACCTTC. This translates into CASSSTGHGNTF.

The rearrangement links TRBV7-9 to TRBJ2-7; 8 bases map to TRBD1. Germline V CDR1 and CDR2: SEHNR, FQNEAQ (reference sequence). Unmatched junction bases numbered 7, after V lost 5 bases and J lost 10 bases. This CDR3 has 12 residues. The CDR3 nucleotides are TGTGCCAGCAGCGGACAGGGTGACACCCAGTACTTC. It encodes CASSGQGDTQYF.

The chain employs TRBV6-6 and TRBJ2-3; 10 bases match TRBD1. From germline, CDR1 is MNHNY and CDR2 SVGAGI (reference sequence). The ends lost 5 bases at V and 3 bases at J; junction bases unmatched: 5. The CDR3 contains 15 residues. CDR3 amino acids: CASSTRTGGTDTQYF. CDR3 nucleotides: TGTGCCAGCAGTACTCGGACAGGGGGAACAGATACGCAGTATTTT.

This clonotype occurred many times. The chain employs TRBV6-5 and TRBJ1-3; D perhaps matches TRBD1 (6 bases). Germline loops: CDR1 MNHEY, CDR2 SVGAGI. This CDR3 spans 15 amino acids. V was cut by 7 bases and J by 0 bases, with 13 bases left in between. The CDR3 loop is CASKLTGHSGNTIYF. Written as DNA, the CDR3 is TGTGCCAGCAAGCTGACAGGACACTCTGGAAACACCATATATTTT.

The CDR3 loop is CASSGITTDTQYF. CDR3 DNA: TGTGCCAGTAGCGGCATAACCACAGATACGCAGTATTTT. The V gene is TRBV19, the J gene TRBJ2-3; no clear D gene. Germline-derived CDR1 and CDR2 are LNHDA and SQIVND (reference sequence). There are 13 residues in the CDR3. Trimming took off 6 bases at V and 2 bases at J, with 9 bases between the two ends.

This clonotype occurred many times. This chain's CDR3 is CASSLVGQGGDEKLFF. The CDR3 nucleotides read TGTGCCAGCAGCTTGGTTGGGCAGGGCGGCGATGAAAAACTGTTTTTT. This rearrangement joins TRBV5-8 to TRBJ1-4; TRBD1 is a possible D gene (5 bases). Germline V CDR1 and CDR2: SGHTS, YDEGEE. Trimming left V 0 bases short and J 6 bases short, with 15 bases between. This CDR3 comprises 16 residues.

This chain uses TRBV9 with TRBJ2-2; no definite D call. The CDR3 has 12 residues. Germline CDR1 is SGDLS and CDR2 is YYNGEE. Trimming shortened V by 7 bases and J by 4 bases, and 8 bases separated the two germline ends. CDR3 loop: CASGSSTGELFF. As DNA, the CDR3 is TGTGCCAGCGGCTCAAGCACCGGGGAGCTGTTTTTT.

This clonotype was seen just once. This may be a read error: a much more frequent sequence differs by one nucleotide. The V call is TRBV4-1, the J call TRBJ2-2; D may be TRBD1 (5 bases). CDR3 length: 15 residues. Germline V lookup: CDR1 MGHRA, CDR2 YSYEKL. DNA of the CDR3: TGCACCAGCAGCCAAGAAGGACAGAACACCGGGGAGCTGTTTTTT. The encoded protein is CTSSQEGQNTGELFF.

This clonotype was seen ten or more times. V is TRBV7-8 and J is TRBJ1-3; no clear D. From germline, CDR1 is SGHVS and CDR2 FQNEAQ. The V gene lost 5 bases and the J gene lost 0 bases, with 11 bases spanning the gap. The CDR3 covers 15 residues. CDR3 coding DNA: TGTGCCAGCAGCCCGAAGCGGGTCTCTGGAAACACCATATATTTT. It translates to CASSPKRVSGNTIYF.

The sample holds many counts of this clonotype. This chain uses TRBV9 with TRBJ1-2; D perhaps matches TRBD1 (6 bases). Trimming removed 3 bases from V and 4 bases from J, with 13 bases in between. The germline V gene encodes CDR1 SGDLS and CDR2 YYNGEE. The CDR3 totals 14 residues. This CDR3 is CASSGLTGIYGYTF. In DNA form, the CDR3 reads TGTGCCAGCAGCGGGCTTACAGGGATCTATGGCTACACCTTC.

V is TRBV10-3 and J is TRBJ1-1; TRBD1 might be the D (6 bases). Germline values: CDR1 ENHRY, CDR2 SYGVKD. Trimming took off 8 bases at V and 4 bases at J, with 14 bases between the two ends. CDR3 length: 13 residues. In DNA form, the CDR3 reads TGTGCCATCCCGGGACAAAGGTCCACTGAAGCTTTCTTT. Translation: CAIPGQRSTEAFF.

V gene TRBV7-8 combines with J gene TRBJ2-7; D ambiguous. The DNA end is more similar to TRBJ2-1, so the J call may be wrong. Germline assignment: CDR1 SGHVS and CDR2 FQNEAQ. This CDR3 spans 12 amino acids. CDR3 DNA sequence: TGTGCCAGCAGTTTTGGGCCCATTGAGCAGTTCTTC. Translated: CASSFGPIEQFF.

Ten or more counts support this clonotype. The chain couples TRBV7-8 to TRBJ2-2; 8 bases line up with TRBD1. The V gene's germline CDR1 is SGHVS and CDR2 FQNEAQ. V lost 5 bases to trimming and J lost 4 bases; unmatched junction nucleotides: 6. There are 15 residues in the CDR3. The CDR3 protein is CASSGDRRSTGELFF. Here the CDR3 DNA reads TGTGCCAGCAGCGGGGACAGGAGATCCACCGGGGAGCTGTTTTTT.

Comments on this clonotype: This may be a read error, as it is one base from a much larger clone. V gene TRBV7-9 combines with J gene TRBJ1-5; D unresolved. The CDR3 consists of 15 residues. Germline assignment: CDR1 SEHNR and CDR2 FQNEAQ (reference sequence). Trimming removed 5 bases at V and 0 bases at J, with 11 bases between. In nucleotides, the CDR3 is TGTGCCAGCAGCCGGACGTCAGGTAGCAATCAGCCCCAGCATTTT. Its protein product is CASSRTSGSNQPQHF.

This clonotype was detected ten times or more. This chain connects TRBV20-1 to TRBJ2-5; D gene unclear. Trimming removed 7 bases from V and 1 base from J, with 1 base in between. The V gene's germline CDR1 is DFQATT and CDR2 SNEGSKA (reference sequence). This CDR3 contains 9 residues. CDR3 nucleotides: TGCAGTGTCCAAGAGACCCAGTACTTC. Its protein product is CSVQETQYF.